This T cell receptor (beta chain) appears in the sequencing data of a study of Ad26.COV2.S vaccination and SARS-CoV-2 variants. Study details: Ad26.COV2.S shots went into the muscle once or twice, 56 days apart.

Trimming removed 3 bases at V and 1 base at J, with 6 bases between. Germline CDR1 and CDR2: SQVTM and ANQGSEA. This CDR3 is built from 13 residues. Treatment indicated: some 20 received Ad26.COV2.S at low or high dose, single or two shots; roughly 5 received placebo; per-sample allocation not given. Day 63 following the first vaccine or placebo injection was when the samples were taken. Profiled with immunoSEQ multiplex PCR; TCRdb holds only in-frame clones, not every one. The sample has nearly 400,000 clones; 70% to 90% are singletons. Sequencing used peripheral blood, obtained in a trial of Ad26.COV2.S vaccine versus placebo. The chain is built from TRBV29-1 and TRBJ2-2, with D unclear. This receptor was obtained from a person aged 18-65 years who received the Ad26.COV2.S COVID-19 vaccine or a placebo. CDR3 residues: CSVDTMNTGELFF. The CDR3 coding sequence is TGCAGCGTTGACACTATGAACACCGGGGAGCTGTTTTTT.